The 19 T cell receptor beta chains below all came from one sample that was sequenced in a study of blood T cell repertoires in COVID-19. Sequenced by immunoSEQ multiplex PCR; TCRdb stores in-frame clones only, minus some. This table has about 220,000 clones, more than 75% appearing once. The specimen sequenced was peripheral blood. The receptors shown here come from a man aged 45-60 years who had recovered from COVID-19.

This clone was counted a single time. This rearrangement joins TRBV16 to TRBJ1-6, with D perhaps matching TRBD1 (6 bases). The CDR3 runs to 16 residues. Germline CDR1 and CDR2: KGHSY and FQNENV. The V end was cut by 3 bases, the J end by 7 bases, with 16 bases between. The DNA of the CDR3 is TGTGCCAGCAGCCAGATCGACGGACAGACAAATTCACCCCTCCACTTT. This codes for CASSQIDGQTNSPLHF.

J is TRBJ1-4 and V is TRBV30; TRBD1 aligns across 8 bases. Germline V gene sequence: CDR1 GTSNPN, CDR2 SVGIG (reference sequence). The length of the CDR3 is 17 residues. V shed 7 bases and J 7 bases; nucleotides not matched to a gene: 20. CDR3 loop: CASSPRTGSRLSEKLFF. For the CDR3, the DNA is TGTGCCTCCTCCCCCCGGACAGGGTCAAGACTAAGTGAAAAACTGTTTTTT.

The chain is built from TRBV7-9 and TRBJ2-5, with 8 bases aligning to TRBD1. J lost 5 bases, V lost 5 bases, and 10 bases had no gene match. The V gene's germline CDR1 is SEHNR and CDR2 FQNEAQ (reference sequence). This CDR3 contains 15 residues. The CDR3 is CASSRQGSRGETQYF. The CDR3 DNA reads TGTGCCAGCAGCCGACAGGGGTCGCGGGGTGAGACCCAGTACTTC.

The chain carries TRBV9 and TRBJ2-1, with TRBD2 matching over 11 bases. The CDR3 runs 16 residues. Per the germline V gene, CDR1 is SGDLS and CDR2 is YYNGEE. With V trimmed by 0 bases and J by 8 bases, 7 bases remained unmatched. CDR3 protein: CASSVVSTSGSDEQFF. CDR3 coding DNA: TGTGCCAGCAGCGTAGTGAGTACTAGCGGGAGCGATGAGCAGTTCTTC.

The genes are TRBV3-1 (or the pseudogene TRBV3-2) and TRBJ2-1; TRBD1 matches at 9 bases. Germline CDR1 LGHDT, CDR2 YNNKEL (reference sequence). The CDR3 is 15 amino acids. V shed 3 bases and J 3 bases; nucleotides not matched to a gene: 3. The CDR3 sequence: CASSHRGQGYNEQFF. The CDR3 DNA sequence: TGTGCCAGCAGCCATCGGGGACAGGGCTACAATGAGCAGTTCTTC.

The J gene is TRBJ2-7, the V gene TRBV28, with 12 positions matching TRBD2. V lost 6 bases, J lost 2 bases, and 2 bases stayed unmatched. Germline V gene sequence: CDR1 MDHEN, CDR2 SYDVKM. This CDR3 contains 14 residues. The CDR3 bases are TGTGCCAGCAGCAGGACTAGCGGGACCTACGAGCAGTACTTC. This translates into CASSRTSGTYEQYF.

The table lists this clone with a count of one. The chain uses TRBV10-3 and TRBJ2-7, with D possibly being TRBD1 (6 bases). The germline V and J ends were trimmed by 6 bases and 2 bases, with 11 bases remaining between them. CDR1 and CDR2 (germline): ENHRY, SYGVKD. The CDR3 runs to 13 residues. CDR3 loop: CAISRDKAYEQYF. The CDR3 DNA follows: TGTGCCATCAGCCGGGACAAGGCCTACGAGCAGTACTTC.

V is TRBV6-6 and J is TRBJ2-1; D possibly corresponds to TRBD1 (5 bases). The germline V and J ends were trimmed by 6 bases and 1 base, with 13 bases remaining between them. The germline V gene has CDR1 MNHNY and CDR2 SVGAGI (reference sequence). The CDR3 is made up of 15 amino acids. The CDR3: CASRYGAISYNEQFF. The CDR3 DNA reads TGTGCCAGCAGGTATGGGGCCATATCCTACAATGAGCAGTTCTTC.

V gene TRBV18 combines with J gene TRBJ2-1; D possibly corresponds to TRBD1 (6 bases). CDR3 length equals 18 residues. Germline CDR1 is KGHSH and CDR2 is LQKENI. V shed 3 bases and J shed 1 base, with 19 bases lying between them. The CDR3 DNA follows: TGTGCCAGCTCACCGAATACTCGGACAGTACTATCCTACAATGAGCAGTTCTTC. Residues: CASSPNTRTVLSYNEQFF.

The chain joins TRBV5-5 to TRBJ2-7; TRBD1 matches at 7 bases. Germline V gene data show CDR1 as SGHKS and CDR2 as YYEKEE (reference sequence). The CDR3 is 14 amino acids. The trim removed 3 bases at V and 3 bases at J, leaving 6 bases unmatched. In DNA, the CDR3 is TGTGCCAGCAGCTCGCCGGGACAGAGCTACGAGCAGTACTTC. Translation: CASSSPGQSYEQYF.

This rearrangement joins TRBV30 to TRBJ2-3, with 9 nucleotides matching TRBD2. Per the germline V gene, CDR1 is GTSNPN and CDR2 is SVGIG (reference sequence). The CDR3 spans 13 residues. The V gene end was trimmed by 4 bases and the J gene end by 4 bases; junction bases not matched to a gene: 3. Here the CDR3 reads CAWTSGNSDTQYF. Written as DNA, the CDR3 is TGTGCCTGGACTAGCGGGAACTCAGATACGCAGTATTTT. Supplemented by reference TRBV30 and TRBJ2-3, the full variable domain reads SQTIHQWPATLVQPVGSPLSLECTVEGTSNPNLYWYRQAAGRGLQLLFYSVGIGQISSEVPQNLSASRPQDRQFILSSKKLLLSDSGFYLCAWTSGNSDTQYFGPGTRLTVL.

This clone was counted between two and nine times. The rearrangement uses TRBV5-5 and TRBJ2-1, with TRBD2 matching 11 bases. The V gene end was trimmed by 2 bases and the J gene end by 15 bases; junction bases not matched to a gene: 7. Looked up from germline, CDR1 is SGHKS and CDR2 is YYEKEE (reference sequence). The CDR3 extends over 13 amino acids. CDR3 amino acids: CASSFLLAGEGFF. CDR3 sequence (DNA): TGTGCCAGCAGCTTCTTACTAGCGGGAGAGGGGTTCTTC.

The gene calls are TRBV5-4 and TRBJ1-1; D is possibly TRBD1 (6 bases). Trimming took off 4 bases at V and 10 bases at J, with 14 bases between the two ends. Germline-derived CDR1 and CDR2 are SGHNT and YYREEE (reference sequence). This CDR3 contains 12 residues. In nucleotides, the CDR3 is TGTGCCAGCAGCCGGGAGGGGGATCGAGCTTTCTTT. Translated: CASSREGDRAFF.

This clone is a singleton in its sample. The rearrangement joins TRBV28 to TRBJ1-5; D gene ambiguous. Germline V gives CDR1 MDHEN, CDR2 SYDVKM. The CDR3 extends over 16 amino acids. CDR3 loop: CVLVEDPAGSNQPQHF. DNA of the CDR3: TGTGTCCTAGTTGAGGATCCCGCGGGGAGCAATCAGCCCCAGCATTTT.

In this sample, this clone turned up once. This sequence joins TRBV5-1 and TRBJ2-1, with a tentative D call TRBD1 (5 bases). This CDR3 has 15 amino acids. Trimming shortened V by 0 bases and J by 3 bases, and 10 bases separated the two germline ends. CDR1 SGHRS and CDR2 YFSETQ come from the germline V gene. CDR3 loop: CASSLGEGVYNEQFF. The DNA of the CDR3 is TGCGCCAGCAGCTTGGGGGAAGGGGTCTACAATGAGCAGTTCTTC.

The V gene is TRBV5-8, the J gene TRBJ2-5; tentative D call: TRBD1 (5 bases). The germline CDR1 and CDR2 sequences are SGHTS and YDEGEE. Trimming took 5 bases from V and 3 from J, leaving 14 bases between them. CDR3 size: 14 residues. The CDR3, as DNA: TGTGCCAGCAGTCGCCAGGGTTCGGAAGAGACCCAGTACTTC. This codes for CASSRQGSEETQYF.

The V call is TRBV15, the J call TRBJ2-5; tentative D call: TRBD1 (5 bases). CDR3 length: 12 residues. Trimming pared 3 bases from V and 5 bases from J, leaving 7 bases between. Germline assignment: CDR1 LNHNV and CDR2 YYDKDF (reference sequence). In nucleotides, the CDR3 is TGTGCCACCAGCAGGGGGCGGGAGACCCAGTACTTC. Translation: CATSRGRETQYF.

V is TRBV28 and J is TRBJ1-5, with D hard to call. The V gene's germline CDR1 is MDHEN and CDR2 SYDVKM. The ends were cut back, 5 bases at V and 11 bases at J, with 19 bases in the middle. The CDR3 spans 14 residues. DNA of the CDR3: TGTGCCAGCAGTCCCACAGTTTCCCCATTGGCCCAGCATTTT. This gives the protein CASSPTVSPLAQHF.

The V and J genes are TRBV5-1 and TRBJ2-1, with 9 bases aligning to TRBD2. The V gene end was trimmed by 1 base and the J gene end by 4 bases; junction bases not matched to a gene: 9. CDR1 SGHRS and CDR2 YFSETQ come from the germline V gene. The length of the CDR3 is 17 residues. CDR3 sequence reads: CASSLPSLAGSYNEQFF. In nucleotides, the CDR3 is TGCGCCAGCAGCTTGCCCTCCCTAGCGGGAAGTTACAATGAGCAGTTCTTC.